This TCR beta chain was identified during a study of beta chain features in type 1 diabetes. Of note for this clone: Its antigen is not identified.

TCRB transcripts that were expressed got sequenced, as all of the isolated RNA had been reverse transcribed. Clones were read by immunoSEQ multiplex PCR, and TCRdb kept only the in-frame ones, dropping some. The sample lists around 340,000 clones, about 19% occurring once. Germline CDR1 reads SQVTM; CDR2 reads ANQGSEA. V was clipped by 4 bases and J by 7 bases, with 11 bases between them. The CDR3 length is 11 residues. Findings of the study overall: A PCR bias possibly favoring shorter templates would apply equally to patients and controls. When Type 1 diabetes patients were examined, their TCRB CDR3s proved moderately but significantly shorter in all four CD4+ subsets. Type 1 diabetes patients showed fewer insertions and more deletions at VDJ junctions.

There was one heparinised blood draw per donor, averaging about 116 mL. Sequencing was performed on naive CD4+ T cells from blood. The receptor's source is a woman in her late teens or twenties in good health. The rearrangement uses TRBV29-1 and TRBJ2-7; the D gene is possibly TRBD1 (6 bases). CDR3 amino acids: CSVGAGAEQYF. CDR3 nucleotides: TGCAGCGTTGGGGCAGGGGCAGAGCAGTACTTC.